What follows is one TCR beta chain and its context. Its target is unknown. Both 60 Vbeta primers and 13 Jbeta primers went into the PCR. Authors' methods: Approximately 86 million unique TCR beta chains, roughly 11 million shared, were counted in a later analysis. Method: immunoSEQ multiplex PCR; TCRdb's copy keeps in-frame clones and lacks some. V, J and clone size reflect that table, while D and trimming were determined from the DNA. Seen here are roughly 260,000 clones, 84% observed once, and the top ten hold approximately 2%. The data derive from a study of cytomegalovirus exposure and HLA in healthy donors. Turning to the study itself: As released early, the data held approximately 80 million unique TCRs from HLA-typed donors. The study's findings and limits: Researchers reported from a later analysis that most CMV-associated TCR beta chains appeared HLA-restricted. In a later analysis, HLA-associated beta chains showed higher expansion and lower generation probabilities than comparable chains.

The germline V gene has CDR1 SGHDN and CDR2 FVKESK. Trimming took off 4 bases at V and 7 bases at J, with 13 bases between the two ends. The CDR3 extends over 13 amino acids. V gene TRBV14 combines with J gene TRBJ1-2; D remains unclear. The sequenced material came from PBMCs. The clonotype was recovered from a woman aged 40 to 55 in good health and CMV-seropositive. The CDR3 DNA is TGTGCCAGCAGCCCATTTTTGGAGGGTGGCTACACCTTC. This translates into CASSPFLEGGYTF.